The rows below give T cell receptor beta chains drawn from one sample of a study of T cells in Graves' hyperthyroidism and ophthalmopathy. TCRdb re-derived calls from the multiplex PCR reads in MiXCR, one entry per CDR3 protein. The sample comprises 550,000 to 800,000 distinct CDR3 sequences, approximately 16% of which are singletons, and over 7.5% rests with the top ten. The sample was blood. All receptors come from a young man with Graves' hyperthyroidism. Both conserved end residues are part of each CDR3. D genes are given only for firm matches. A row's size may be missing; if present it is once, few, many or a size class.

J gene,V gene,D gene,clone size,CDR3 protein,CDR3 DNA
TRBJ2-7,TRBV27,-,many,CASSLNRLQGRYEQYF,TGTGCCAGCAGTTTAAACCGCCTTCAGGGCAGATACGAGCAGTACTTC
TRBJ2-1,TRBV29-1,-,-,CSVGRYNEQFF,TGCAGCGTTGGCAGGTACAATGAGCAGTTCTTC
TRBJ1-6,TRBV28,-,many,CASSLNSPLHF,TGTGCCAGCAGTCTCAATTCACCCCTCCACTTT
TRBJ2-7,TRBV11-2,-,many,CASSARGSRASSYEQYF,TGTGCCAGCAGCGCTAGAGGGAGCAGGGCGTCCTCCTACGAGCAGTACTTC
TRBJ2-5,TRBV20-1,TRBD1,few,CSASPRGQETQYF,TGCAGTGCTAGTCCCAGGGGGCAAGAGACCCAGTACTTC
TRBJ2-7,TRBV15,TRBD1,-,CATSRALLRDRDYEQYF,TGTGCCACCAGCAGAGCGTTATTACGGGACAGGGACTACGAGCAGTACTTC
TRBJ2-7,TRBV6-5,-,many,CASSYSRRDGTYEQYF,TGTGCCAGCAGTTACTCTCGCCGGGACGGTACCTACGAGCAGTACTTC
TRBJ2-7,TRBV28,-,many,CASNLGGSIYEQYF,TGTGCCAGCAATTTAGGCGGGTCCATCTACGAGCAGTACTTC
TRBJ2-3,TRBV14,-,-,CASSQEIHSTDTQYF,TGTGCCAGCAGCCAAGAAATCCATAGCACAGATACGCAGTATTTT
TRBJ1-4,TRBV5-4,-,-,CASSWGGAGDNEKLFF,TGTGCCAGCAGCTGGGGGGGGGCAGGAGATAATGAAAAACTGTTTTTT
TRBJ2-1,TRBV25-1,TRBD2,many,CASSEVAGGPVYNEQFF,TGTGCCAGCAGTGAAGTTGCGGGAGGGCCCGTATACAATGAGCAGTTCTTC
TRBJ2-5,TRBV28,TRBD1,many,CASSLGDRVQETQYF,TGTGCCAGCAGTTTAGGGGACAGGGTCCAAGAGACCCAGTACTTC
TRBJ2-6,TRBV12-3/TRBV12-4,-,many,CASSLGGGFSGANVLTF,TGTGCCAGCAGTTTAGGCGGCGGTTTCTCTGGGGCCAACGTCCTGACTTTC
TRBJ2-7,TRBV4-2,TRBD2,-,CASSAAGGPSYEQYF,TGTGCCAGCAGTGCAGCGGGAGGGCCGTCCTACGAGCAGTACTTC
TRBJ1-2,TRBV6-1,-,many,CASSEGFNYGYTF,TGTGCCAGCAGTGAAGGATTCAACTATGGCTACACCTTC
TRBJ2-7,TRBV20-1,TRBD1,many,CSAFPGGESSYEQYF,TGCAGTGCTTTTCCAGGGGGTGAGAGCTCCTACGAGCAGTACTTC